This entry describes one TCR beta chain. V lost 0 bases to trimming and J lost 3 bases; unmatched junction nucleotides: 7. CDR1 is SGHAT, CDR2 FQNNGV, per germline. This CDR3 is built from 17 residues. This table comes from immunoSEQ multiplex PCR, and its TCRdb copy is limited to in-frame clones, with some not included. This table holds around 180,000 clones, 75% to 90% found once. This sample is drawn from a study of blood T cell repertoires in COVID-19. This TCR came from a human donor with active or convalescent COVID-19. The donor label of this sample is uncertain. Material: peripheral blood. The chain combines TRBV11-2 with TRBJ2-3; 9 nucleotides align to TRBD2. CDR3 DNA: TGTGCCAGCAGCTTAGAATTTGGGGCGGGGGGGACAGATACGCAGTATTTT. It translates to CASSLEFGAGGTDTQYF.